This TCR beta chain was recovered during a study of shared clonotypes between healthy human individuals. Study-level background: Plates per donor: three CD4 naive, three CD4 memory, two CD8 naive, one CD8 memory.

CD45RO-negative cells were positively selected for CCR7, leaving out terminally differentiated effector memory CD45RA+ cells. CDR3 length: 14 residues. Germline V gene sequence: CDR1 MDHEN, CDR2 SYDVKM. Study processing details: Filtering of immunoSEQ junctional sequences could not match full-length read filtering. TCRdb's table, derived via immunoSEQ multiplex PCR, lists solely in-frame clones and lacks some. V and J calls and clone size come straight from that table; D and trimming were deduced from the DNA. The profile shows hundreds of thousands of clones, 90% to 97% of them singletons. This clonotype was obtained from a woman aged 30 to 39 in good health. J is TRBJ2-5 and V is TRBV28, with 8 bases matching TRBD1. The assigned J gene may be wrong: the sequence end matches TRBJ2-7 better. The material sequenced was naive CD8+ T cells sorted from blood. CDR3 amino acids: CASSSPGGLNEQYF. CDR3 bases: TGTGCCAGCTCCTCGCCAGGGGGCCTCAACGAGCAGTACTTC.